These 32 T cell receptor beta chains share one sample of origin, sequenced in a study of blood T cell repertoires in COVID-19 (dated by TCRdb to between 2020 and 2021). Libraries were built with the immunoSEQ multiplex PCR assay. TCRdb obtained this table from immuneACCESS and retained in-frame rearrangements with V and J assigned. These tables miss some clones; where compared with another copy, unresolved V genes account for less than half of the shortfall, and the remainder is unexplained. This sample holds some 400,000 clones; approximately 91% were observed only once. 0.8% to 0.9% of the sample is taken by the ten largest. Sequences were obtained from PBMCs or T cells enriched from blood (not recorded which). Every receptor here comes from a middle-aged woman who had been exposed to COVID-19.

This chain joins TRBV18 and TRBJ1-6; tentative D call: TRBD1 (6 bases). CDR1 is KGHSH and CDR2 is LQKENI in the germline V gene. The germline V and J ends were trimmed by 6 bases and 7 bases, with 13 bases remaining between them. This CDR3 region has 14 residues. The CDR3 region has the DNA TGTGCCAGCTCGACACACAGGGAGAATTCACCCCTCCACTTT. Translation gives CASSTHRENSPLHF.

This clone was seen only a few times. The chain couples TRBV6-4 to TRBJ2-3; a possible D gene is TRBD2 (6 bases). This CDR3 region has 16 residues. Per germline, CDR1 MRHNA and CDR2 SNTAGT. Between the trimmed V and J ends, which lost 8 bases and 2 bases, there was a span of 20 bases. DNA for the CDR3: TGTGCCAGCGCGGCGAGAGAGGGGACTCACACAGATACGCAGTATTTT. This gives the protein CASAAREGTHTDTQYF.

This clone was seen just once. This sequence joins TRBV7-9 and TRBJ2-1; D may be TRBD2 (5 bases). With 1 base removed from V and 12 bases from J, the gap between germline ends came to 13 bases. The germline CDR1 and CDR2 sequences are SEHNR and FQNEAQ (reference sequence). The CDR3 loop spans 13 amino acids. The CDR3 region has the DNA TGTGCCAGCAGCTTAGTGGACGGACTCCGGCAGTTCTTC. It encodes CASSLVDGLRQFF.

The V call is TRBV27, the J call TRBJ1-1; D call uncertain. The CDR3 is 17 amino acids. V gave up 2 bases and J gave up 4 bases, with 20 bases separating them. The V gene's germline CDR1 is MNHEY and CDR2 SMNVEV (reference sequence). The CDR3 loop is CASSLGGGLIRGTEAFF. CDR3 nucleotides: TGTGCCAGCAGTTTAGGCGGAGGGTTGATTAGAGGCACTGAAGCTTTCTTT.

V and J are TRBV9 and TRBJ1-1, with D perhaps TRBD1 (6 bases). V dropped 7 bases and J dropped 3 bases, with 13 bases sitting between them. CDR3 size: 13 residues. The germline V gene encodes CDR1 SGDLS and CDR2 YYNGEE. Here the CDR3 DNA reads TGTGCCAGCTCTAGGACAGTAGACACTGAAGCTTTCTTT. Protein sequence: CASSRTVDTEAFF.

The CDR3 DNA reads as TGTGCCAGCAGATTTAGTGCTCGGACGATGCGGGAGGAGCAGTACTTC. Amino acid sequence: CASRFSARTMREEQYF. The chain uses TRBV27 and TRBJ2-7; 7 positions agree with TRBD2. Germline CDR1 is MNHEY and CDR2 is SMNVEV (reference sequence). J lost 7 bases, V lost 6 bases, and 18 bases had no gene match. The CDR3 spans 16 residues.

The sample holds a few counts of this clone. DNA for the CDR3: TGTGCCAGCAGCCGAGGACAGGGTTCGTCCTATGGCTACACCTTC. It translates to CASSRGQGSSYGYTF. The chain combines TRBV7-8 with TRBJ1-2, with 8 nucleotides matching TRBD1. CDR1 is SGHVS, CDR2 FQNEAQ, per germline. This CDR3 has 15 residues. V gave up 5 bases and J gave up 4 bases; unmatched junction bases: 9.

The rearrangement uses TRBV6-6 and TRBJ1-2, with D tentatively TRBD1 (5 bases). Between the trimmed V and J ends, which lost 7 bases and 2 bases, there was a span of 14 bases. This CDR3 contains 14 residues. The V gene's germline CDR1 is MNHNY and CDR2 SVGAGI (reference sequence). The CDR3, as DNA: TGTGCCAGCATAAGAGGGGAGGGGAACTATGGCTACACCTTC. Protein product: CASIRGEGNYGYTF.

The CDR3 DNA is TGTGCCAGTATGCCCCTCTCCTACGAGCAGTACTTC. It translates to CASMPLSYEQYF. The rearrangement uses TRBV19 and TRBJ2-5; D is uncertain. The end of the DNA aligns better with TRBJ2-7, so the J call may be wrong. CDR1 and CDR2 (germline): LNHDA, SQIVND (reference sequence). The CDR3 runs to 12 residues.

The rearrangement links TRBV9 to TRBJ2-1; D remains unclear. The CDR3 consists of 15 residues. Deletions cut 0 bases from V and 0 bases from J, with 7 bases between. The V gene's germline CDR1 is SGDLS and CDR2 YYNGEE. CDR3 residues: CASSVEESSYNEQFF. CDR3 nucleotide sequence: TGTGCCAGCAGCGTAGAGGAGAGCTCCTACAATGAGCAGTTCTTC.

The CDR3 loop reads CASSGGDRVLGNTIYF. CDR3 sequence (DNA): TGTGCCAGCAGTGGAGGGGACAGGGTTTTAGGAAACACCATATATTTT. This rearrangement joins TRBV6-4 to TRBJ1-3; 9 bases are shared with TRBD1. The length of the CDR3 is 16 residues. Germline V gives CDR1 MRHNA, CDR2 SNTAGT. The V and J ends lost 4 bases and 4 bases, in that order; junction bases with no gene match: 8.

The chain is built from TRBV5-1 and TRBJ1-2, with D possibly matching TRBD1 (6 bases). V lost 1 base to trimming and J lost 1 base, with 14 bases between them. Germline V gene sequence: CDR1 SGHRS, CDR2 YFSETQ. The CDR3 has 16 residues. The CDR3 region is CASSLLQGQDNYGYTF. CDR3 nucleotide sequence: TGCGCCAGCAGCTTGCTACAGGGCCAAGATAACTATGGCTACACCTTC.

This chain connects TRBV5-4 to TRBJ1-1; 7 nucleotides line up with TRBD1. The junction had 6 bases not matched to a gene; V was cut back by 0 bases and J by 10 bases. This CDR3 has 13 residues. Germline loops: CDR1 SGHNT, CDR2 YYREEE (reference sequence). In nucleotides, the CDR3 is TGTGCCAGCAGCTTGGGGGACAGTTTCGGAGCTTTCTTT. Its protein is CASSLGDSFGAFF.

The CDR3 DNA sequence: TGTGCCAGCAGCTTCCGACTAGCGAGTAACAATGAGCAGTTCTTC. This sequence encodes CASSFRLASNNEQFF. The chain employs TRBV9 and TRBJ2-1, with 8 bases lining up with TRBD2. There are 15 residues in the CDR3. The V and J ends lost 4 bases and 5 bases, in that order; junction bases with no gene match: 8. Germline loops: CDR1 SGDLS, CDR2 YYNGEE.

The chain uses TRBV3-1 (or the pseudogene TRBV3-2) and TRBJ2-2; no reliable D call. The CDR3 contains 12 residues. CDR1 is LGHDT and CDR2 is YNNKEL in the germline V gene (reference sequence). The germline V and J ends were trimmed by 3 bases and 8 bases, with 7 bases remaining between them. CDR3 nucleotides: TGTGCCAGCAGCCAGAGCAGGGGGGAGCTGTTTTTT. Protein product: CASSQSRGELFF.

The chain carries TRBV18 and TRBJ1-1; TRBD1 might be the D (6 bases). Germline values: CDR1 KGHSH, CDR2 LQKENI. The CDR3 loop spans 16 amino acids. The ends were cut back, 1 base at V and 1 base at J, with 13 bases in the middle. CDR3 sequence: CASSPLGGRANTEAFF. The CDR3 region has the DNA TGTGCCAGCTCACCACTCGGGGGGCGGGCGAACACTGAAGCTTTCTTT.

The chain employs TRBV5-5 and TRBJ1-6, with D possibly being TRBD1 (5 bases). The germline V and J ends were trimmed by 3 bases and 7 bases, with 23 bases remaining between them. Germline assignment: CDR1 SGHKS and CDR2 YYEKEE (reference sequence). There are 18 residues in the CDR3. The CDR3 region has the DNA TGTGCCAGCAGCTCCCGTCGGCCTGGTCAGGGAAAAAATTCACCCCTCCACTTT. It is translated as CASSSRRPGQGKNSPLHF.

About this clone itself: Other nucleotide sequences from this sample produce the same CDR3. J is TRBJ1-1 and V is TRBV7-2; D is ambiguous. V was trimmed by 5 bases and J by 3 bases, leaving 10 bases between them. This CDR3 has 13 residues. In germline, CDR1 is SGHTA, CDR2 FQGNSA. CDR3 sequence (DNA): TGTGCCAGCAGCCCCCGCGGGTACACTGAAGCTTTCTTT. Encoded protein: CASSPRGYTEAFF. The variable domain in full, with the rest retrieved from reference TRBV7-2 and TRBJ1-1, is GAGVSQSPSNKVTEKGKDVELRCDPISGHTALYWYRQSLGQGLEFLIYFQGNSAPDKSGLPSDRFSAERTGGSVSTLTIQRTQQEDSAVYLCASSPRGYTEAFFGQGTRLTVV.

This chain joins TRBV10-3 and TRBJ1-6; 11 bases line up with TRBD1. There are 15 residues in the CDR3. In germline, CDR1 is ENHRY, CDR2 SYGVKD. With 4 bases clipped from V and 9 bases from J, the junction kept 5 bases outside the gene matches. CDR3 coding DNA: TGTGCCATCAGTGCGGACAGGGGGCAGGGTTCACCCCTCCACTTT. This gives the protein CAISADRGQGSPLHF.

This rearrangement joins TRBV19 to TRBJ1-2; 8 positions match TRBD1. From germline, CDR1 is LNHDA and CDR2 SQIVND (reference sequence). The CDR3 runs 12 residues. Unmatched junction bases numbered 4, after V lost 5 bases and J lost 8 bases. CDR3 residues: CASSGQGGGYTF. Here the CDR3 DNA reads TGTGCCAGTAGTGGACAGGGCGGAGGCTACACCTTC.

The CDR3 spells CASQGSSGNTIYF. In nucleotides, the CDR3 is TGTGCCAGCCAGGGATCGTCCGGAAACACCATATATTTT. The gene calls are TRBV9 and TRBJ1-3; a weak D match, TRBD1 (5 bases). Per the germline V gene, CDR1 is SGDLS and CDR2 is YYNGEE. Trimming removed 7 bases at V and 4 bases at J, with 12 bases between. The CDR3 has 13 residues.

This chain connects TRBV5-1 to TRBJ2-1; 9 positions agree with TRBD2. V gave up 0 bases and J gave up 4 bases; unmatched junction bases: 2. The CDR3 is 15 amino acids. Per germline, CDR1 SGHRS and CDR2 YFSETQ. This chain's CDR3 is CASSLETSGYNEQFF. The CDR3 DNA follows: TGCGCCAGCAGCTTGGAAACTAGCGGGTACAATGAGCAGTTCTTC.

This chain joins TRBV9 and TRBJ1-3, with TRBD1 as a possible D gene (5 bases). Per germline, CDR1 SGDLS and CDR2 YYNGEE. V gave up 5 bases and J gave up 0 bases, with 12 bases separating them. The CDR3 consists of 15 residues. The CDR3 nucleotides are TGTGCCAGCAGTCAAGGGGCAGTCTCTGGAAACACCATATATTTT. Its protein is CASSQGAVSGNTIYF.

CDR3 loop: CAWSVGGKGYEQYF. Written as DNA, the CDR3 is TGTGCCTGGAGTGTCGGGGGTAAGGGCTACGAGCAGTACTTC. The chain joins TRBV30 to TRBJ2-7, with D maybe TRBD2 (6 bases). This CDR3 region has 14 residues. The ends were cut back, 0 bases at V and 3 bases at J, with 12 bases in the middle. From germline, CDR1 is GTSNPN and CDR2 SVGIG (reference sequence).

The chain joins TRBV5-1 to TRBJ1-3; tentatively, D is TRBD1 (5 bases). V was clipped by 1 base and J by 4 bases, with 15 bases between them. The V gene's germline CDR1 is SGHRS and CDR2 YFSETQ. This CDR3 comprises 16 residues. The CDR3 sequence is CASSLTRGHEGNTIYF. In DNA form, the CDR3 reads TGCGCCAGCAGCTTGACAAGGGGCCACGAAGGAAACACCATATATTTT.

The J gene is TRBJ2-2, the V gene TRBV10-2; the match to TRBD2 covers 8 bases. Germline lookup yields CDR1 WSHSY and CDR2 SAAADI. There are 14 residues in the CDR3. V shed 3 bases and J 7 bases; nucleotides not matched to a gene: 4. The CDR3 bases are TGCGCCAGCAGTGAAATAGCGGGAAGCGGGGAGCTGTTTTTT. As protein: CASSEIAGSGELFF.

The chain combines TRBV24-1 with TRBJ1-5; tentative D call: TRBD1 (6 bases). CDR1 and CDR2 from the germline V gene are KGHDR and SFDVKD. Trimming left V 3 bases short and J 3 bases short, with 11 bases between. The CDR3 has 15 amino acids. In nucleotides, the CDR3 is TGTGCCACCAGTGATAATACAGGGAACAATCAGCCCCAGCATTTT. Protein product: CATSDNTGNNQPQHF.

On this clone: The same CDR3 is also encoded by other DNA sequences in this sample. This sequence joins TRBV3-1 (or the pseudogene TRBV3-2) and TRBJ1-2, with D unclear. Per the germline V gene, CDR1 is LGHDT and CDR2 is YNNKEL (reference sequence). Trimming cost V 3 bases and J 2 bases, with 7 bases left between them. The CDR3 has 13 residues. CDR3 bases: TGTGCCAGCAGCCAGGGAGGAAACTATGGCTACACCTTC. This gives the protein CASSQGGNYGYTF.

The rearrangement joins TRBV5-1 to TRBJ2-7; 7 positions agree with TRBD1. The CDR3 totals 13 residues. Per germline, CDR1 SGHRS and CDR2 YFSETQ. V dropped 4 bases and J dropped 5; count of bases not matched to a gene: 6. In DNA form, the CDR3 reads TGCGCCAGCAGCGGGACAGCGTCGGACGAGCAGTACTTC. Residues: CASSGTASDEQYF.

This chain links TRBV9 with TRBJ1-4; the D gene is possibly TRBD1 (5 bases). CDR1 is SGDLS and CDR2 is YYNGEE in the germline V gene. This CDR3 comprises 16 residues. Trimming took 3 bases from V and 0 from J, leaving 12 bases between them. The CDR3 reads CASSGRRGATNEKLFF. The CDR3 DNA follows: TGTGCCAGCAGCGGGAGGAGGGGAGCAACTAATGAAAAACTGTTTTTT.

The V gene is TRBV9, the J gene TRBJ2-7; TRBD2 matches at 11 bases. CDR3 size: 16 residues. V was clipped by 0 bases and J by 6 bases; unmatched bases: 8. Germline V gene data show CDR1 as SGDLS and CDR2 as YYNGEE. The CDR3 bases are TGTGCCAGCAGCGTAGAGACTAGCGGGGCGCTCGGCGAGCAGTACTTC. Residues: CASSVETSGALGEQYF.

CDR3 in DNA: TGTGCCAGCAGGTTCGGGACAGGCTATAATTCACCCCTCCACTTT. Its translation: CASRFGTGYNSPLHF. This chain joins TRBV5-4 and TRBJ1-6, with TRBD1 matching 8 bases. Germline trimming cut 5 bases from V and 3 bases from J; bases unmatched to any gene: 4. Germline V gives CDR1 SGHNT, CDR2 YYREEE (reference sequence). The CDR3 covers 15 residues.